This T cell receptor beta chain is from a study of OX40 agonist ivuxolimab in advanced cancers. Turning to the overall study: The costimulatory receptor OX40 (CD134) was targeted by ivuxolimab, a fully human IgG2 agonistic monoclonal antibody. Partial responses occurred in three dose-escalation patients, of whom one had hepatocellular carcinoma and two had cutaneous melanoma. Intravenous ivuxolimab was administered to patients every 2 weeks at six dose levels: 0.01, 0.1, 0.3, 1.5, 3 and 10 mg/kg. The paper describes the monotherapy dose-escalation part (N = 52 patients) of the phase I trial of ivuxolimab. A male proportion of roughly 80% and a mean age of approximately 61 years, ranging from 23 to 79, were recorded for the dose-escalation cohort. Among the 52 dose-escalation patients, around 19 had hepatocellular carcinoma, roughly 15 melanoma, 9 renal cell carcinoma and 9 head and neck cancer. Patients were allowed to have had prior anti-PD-1, anti-PD-L1 or anti-CTLA-4 therapy, and 40% of the dose-escalation patients had previously received checkpoint inhibitors. The point of sequencing TCRbeta in the periphery was to test whether ivuxolimab changed TCR sequence diversity and drove clonal T-cell expansion. Results the study describes overall, beyond this receptor: After ivuxolimab, CD8+ T cells had more expanded clones than CD4+ T cells on average. At doses of 0.1 to 3.0 mg/kg, clonal expansion of both CD4+ and CD8+ blood T cells was observed from baseline to week 6. Low levels of normalized T-cell clonal expansion were also seen in some nonresponding patients. In partial responders in the 0.1-3.0 mg/kg groups, normalized peripheral clonal expansion was found to be among the lowest, especially among CD8+ T cells. The antigen specificity of the clonally expanded peripheral T cells was not determined.

Patients with autoimmune disease history or receiving systemic immunosuppression were excluded from the trial. Peripheral blood for TCR sequencing was collected from all dose cohorts at baseline, on cycle 4 day 1, and on cycle 7 day 1. Samples came from an open-label, multicenter, first-in-human phase I dose-escalation trial of ivuxolimab. Adults with locally advanced or metastatic melanoma, renal cell carcinoma, hepatocellular carcinoma or head and neck squamous cell carcinoma were enrolled in the trial. CD4+ and CD8+ T cells were sorted separately from peripheral blood before TCR sequencing. The CDR3 runs 13 amino acids, cysteine and phenylalanine included. Only the CDR3 DNA is retained, 39 bases long and in frame from the first base. V lost 4 bases and J lost 9 bases; the stretch between them is 15 bases long. Per the germline V gene, MNHEY is the CDR1 and SVGAGI is the CDR2. A word on this clone: Its antigen target is currently unknown. No quality values exist for individual bases; no much larger clone is one base distant.

Genomic DNA was isolated from the sorted cells so that the TCRbeta CDR3 region could be sequenced. The immunoSEQ Assay was used to sequence the TCRbeta CDR3 regions. Entries here come from immuneACCESS through TCRdb and include only in-frame sequences with V and J called. Some clones fail to appear in such tables; in the studies checked, an unresolved V gene covers under half of the shortfall, and the cause of the remainder is unknown. The sample includes about 82,000 clones, with about 88% observed a single time. 0.37% of the sample is held by the ten biggest clonotypes. The sequences come from CD4+ or CD8+ T cells sorted from blood, collected in a trial of the OX40 agonist ivuxolimab. The chain joins TRBV6-5 to TRBJ2-5; the D gene is possibly TRBD1 or TRBD2, each agreeing over 5 bases. The clonotype comes from an adult with an advanced solid tumor such as melanoma, head and neck, liver or kidney cancer. The base sequence is TGTGCCAGCAGTTCGCCCATCGTGGGGGCCCAGTACTTC. Its amino acids are CASSSPIVGAQYF.